This T cell receptor (beta chain) comes out of a study of blood T cell repertoires in COVID-19. About the research overall: Spain, Italy and the United States supplied samples that represented acute and convalescent COVID-19. The cDNA or gDNA used as material had been derived from T cells, B-cell-depleted T cells, or PBMCs.

Membership in each cohort depended on participant-reported clinical history. The germline V gene has CDR1 SNHLY and CDR2 FYNNEI. This CDR3 region has 13 residues. The V and J ends lost 6 bases and 1 base respectively, with 9 bases between them. As processed by the authors: How many nucleated cells were present was estimated from reference gene primer amplification. The table came from immunoSEQ multiplex PCR; TCRdb's copy has only in-frame clones and leaves some out. From that table come the V and J calls and clone size; the DNA was used to work out D and trimming. The sample contains fewer than 250,000 clones, around 88% of which appear only once.

The TCR comes from a woman in her fifties or sixties with acute COVID-19. Sequencing was carried out using PBMCs or T cells enriched from blood (not recorded which). This chain connects TRBV2 to TRBJ1-1, with D possibly matching TRBD1 (6 bases). CDR3 loop: CASRARGNTEAFF. The CDR3, as DNA: TGTGCCAGCAGGGCCAGGGGGAACACTGAAGCTTTCTTT.